The T cell receptor beta chain under discussion was sequenced for a study of regulatory T cells in long-lasting Graves disease. Remarks on this clonotype: Antigen specificity is unknown.

The time point is: persistent/refractory GD, antithyroid drugs over 5 years with positive TRAb. The TCR library was made from RNA that had been extracted from PBMCs in TRIzol. Broader study findings: Persistent cases of Graves' showed reduced TCR diversity relative to newly diagnosed patients.

Both iRepertoire HTBI primers and Arm-PCR of CDR3 regions were used to build the TCR beta libraries. TCRdb itself ran the multiplex PCR reads through MiXCR, one entry per CDR3 protein. The repertoire holds a few hundred thousand distinct CDR3 sequences, roughly a fifth seen once, with roughly 56% in the top ten. This clonotype was sampled from a female donor with Graves disease. Sequences were derived from peripheral blood mononuclear cells (PBMCs), sampled when the disease was refractory, from a patient treated with antithyroid drugs.

CDR3 DNA: TGTGCCAGCAGTTTTGGGGAGGTGGACACAGATACGCAGTATTTT. Translation gives CASSFGEVDTDTQYF. V and J are TRBV28 and TRBJ2-3; D is possibly TRBD2 (6 bases). The V and J ends lost 3 bases and 2 bases respectively, with 12 bases between them. Germline values: CDR1 MDHEN, CDR2 SYDVKM. The CDR3 consists of 15 residues.